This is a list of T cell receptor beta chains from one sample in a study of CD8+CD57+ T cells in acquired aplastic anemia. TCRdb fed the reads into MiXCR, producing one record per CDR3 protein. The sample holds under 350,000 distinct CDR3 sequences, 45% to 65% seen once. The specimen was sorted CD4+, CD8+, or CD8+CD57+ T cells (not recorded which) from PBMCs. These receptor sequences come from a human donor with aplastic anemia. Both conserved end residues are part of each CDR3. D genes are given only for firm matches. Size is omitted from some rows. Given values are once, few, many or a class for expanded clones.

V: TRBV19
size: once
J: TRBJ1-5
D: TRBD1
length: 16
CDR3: CATHSGTDYSNQPQHF
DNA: TGTGCCACACACTCCGGGACAGACTATAGCAATCAGCCCCAGCATTTT

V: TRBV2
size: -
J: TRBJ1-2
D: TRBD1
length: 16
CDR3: CASIRIIPGQAGGYTF
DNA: TGTGCCAGCATTAGAATCATTCCGGGACAGGCTGGTGGCTACACCTTC

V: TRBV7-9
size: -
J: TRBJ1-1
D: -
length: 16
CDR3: CASSPTPGEGNTEAFF
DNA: TGTGCCAGCAGCCCCACCCCGGGGGAAGGGAACACTGAAGCTTTCTTT

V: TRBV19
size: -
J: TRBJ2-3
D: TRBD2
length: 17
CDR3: CASTTTSGGASTDTQYF
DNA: TGTGCCAGTACCACGACTAGCGGGGGTGCTAGCACAGATACGCAGTATTTT

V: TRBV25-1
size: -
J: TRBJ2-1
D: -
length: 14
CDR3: CASSESNRLNEQFF
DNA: TGTGCCAGCAGTGAATCCAACAGATTGAATGAGCAGTTCTTC

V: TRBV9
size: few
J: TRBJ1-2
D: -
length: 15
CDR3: CASSVDPFTNYGYTF
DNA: TGTGCCAGCAGCGTAGATCCGTTTACTAACTATGGCTACACCTTC

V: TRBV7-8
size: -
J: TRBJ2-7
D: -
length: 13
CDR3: CASSLGLVREQYF
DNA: TGTGCCAGCAGCTTAGGACTAGTGCGCGAGCAGTACTTC

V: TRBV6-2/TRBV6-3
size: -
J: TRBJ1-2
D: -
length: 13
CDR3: CASHLGGDRGYTF
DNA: TGTGCCAGTCATCTCGGGGGGGATCGTGGCTACACCTTC

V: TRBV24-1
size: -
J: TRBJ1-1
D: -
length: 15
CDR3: CATRDGGGLNTEAFF
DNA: TGTGCCACCAGGGATGGAGGGGGATTGAACACTGAAGCTTTCTTT

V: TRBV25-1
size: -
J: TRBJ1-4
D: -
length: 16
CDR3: CASSARRGATNEKLFF
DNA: TGTGCCAGCAGTGCTAGGCGGGGGGCAACTAATGAAAAACTGTTTTTT

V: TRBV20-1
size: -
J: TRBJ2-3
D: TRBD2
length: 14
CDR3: CSAEAGGSTDTQYF
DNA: TGCAGTGCTGAAGCGGGGGGGAGCACAGATACGCAGTATTTT

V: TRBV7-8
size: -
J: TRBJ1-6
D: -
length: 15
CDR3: CASSLASDYNSPLHF
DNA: TGTGCCAGCAGCTTAGCTTCCGATTATAATTCACCCCTCCACTTT

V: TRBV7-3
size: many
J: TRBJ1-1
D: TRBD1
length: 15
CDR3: CASSFEGQRNTEAFF
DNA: TGTGCCAGCAGCTTCGAGGGACAGAGAAACACTGAAGCTTTCTTT

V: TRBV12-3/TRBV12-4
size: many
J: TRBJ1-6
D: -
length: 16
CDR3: CASSIHAPRDNSPLHF
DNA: TGTGCCAGCAGTATCCACGCCCCGAGGGATAATTCACCCCTCCACTTT

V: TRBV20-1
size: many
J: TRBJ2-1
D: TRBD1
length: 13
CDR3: CSADGQGKYEQFF
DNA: TGCAGTGCTGATGGACAGGGTAAATATGAGCAGTTCTTC

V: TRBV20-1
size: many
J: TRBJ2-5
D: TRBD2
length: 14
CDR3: CSARDGTSSETQYF
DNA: TGCAGTGCTAGAGACGGGACTAGCAGCGAGACCCAGTACTTC

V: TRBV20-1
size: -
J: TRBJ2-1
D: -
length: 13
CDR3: CSARRESIDEQFF
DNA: TGCAGTGCTAGACGGGAGTCGATCGATGAGCAGTTCTTC

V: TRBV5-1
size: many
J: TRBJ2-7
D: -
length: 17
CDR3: CASSLESFRGGVYEQYF
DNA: TGCGCCAGCAGCTTGGAATCCTTTAGGGGGGGGGTTTACGAGCAGTACTTC

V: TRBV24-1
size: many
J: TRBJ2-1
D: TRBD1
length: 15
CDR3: CATSDSGTGAHEQFF
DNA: TGTGCCACCAGTGACTCCGGGACAGGAGCCCATGAGCAGTTCTTC

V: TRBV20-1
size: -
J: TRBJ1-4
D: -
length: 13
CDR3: CSATGLAGEKLFF
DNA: TGCAGTGCTACGGGACTAGCGGGAGAAAAACTGTTTTTT

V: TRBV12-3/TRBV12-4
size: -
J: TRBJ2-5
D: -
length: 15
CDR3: CASSEQAGAGETQYF
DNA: TGTGCCAGCAGTGAACAGGCGGGGGCCGGGGAGACCCAGTACTTC

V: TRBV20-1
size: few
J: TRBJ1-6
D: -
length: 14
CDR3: CSARGGESTSHLHF
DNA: TGCAGTGCTAGAGGTGGAGAATCAACTTCACACCTCCACTTT

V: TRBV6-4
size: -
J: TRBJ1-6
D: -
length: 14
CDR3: CASSVRAENSPLHF
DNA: TGTGCCAGCAGTGTCCGGGCGGAGAATTCACCCCTCCACTTT

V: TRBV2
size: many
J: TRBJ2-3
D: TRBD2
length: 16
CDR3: CASSQGTSGGTDTQYF
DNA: TGTGCCAGCAGTCAAGGGACTAGCGGGGGCACAGATACGCAGTATTTT

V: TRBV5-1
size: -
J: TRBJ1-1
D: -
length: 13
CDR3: CASSDRQATEAFF
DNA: TGCGCCAGCAGCGATAGACAGGCCACTGAAGCTTTCTTT

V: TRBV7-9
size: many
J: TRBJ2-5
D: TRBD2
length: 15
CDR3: CASSQGLAKQETQYF
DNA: TGTGCCAGCAGCCAAGGACTAGCGAAGCAAGAGACCCAGTACTTC

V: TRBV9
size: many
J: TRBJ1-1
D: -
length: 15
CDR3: CASSPRVDQNTEAFF
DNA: TGTGCCAGCAGCCCCCGGGTCGACCAGAACACTGAAGCTTTCTTT

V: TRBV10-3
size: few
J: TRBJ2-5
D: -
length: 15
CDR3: CAISDRTAVGETQYF
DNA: TGTGCCATCAGTGACCGCACGGCGGTTGGAGAGACCCAGTACTTC

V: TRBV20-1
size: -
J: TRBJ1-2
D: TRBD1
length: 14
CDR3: CSARGGQGNYGYTF
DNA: TGCAGTGCTAGAGGGGGACAGGGGAACTATGGCTACACCTTC

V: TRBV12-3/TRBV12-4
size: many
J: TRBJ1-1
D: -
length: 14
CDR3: CASSYGGSNTEAFF
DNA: TGTGCCAGCAGTTACGGAGGATCCAACACTGAAGCTTTCTTT

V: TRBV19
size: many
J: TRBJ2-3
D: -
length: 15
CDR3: CASTLYGDGTDTQYF
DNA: TGTGCCAGTACCTTATACGGGGATGGCACAGATACGCAGTATTTT

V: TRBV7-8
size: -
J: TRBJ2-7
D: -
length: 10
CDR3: CASSLRRQYF
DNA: TGTGCCAGCAGCTTAAGGCGGCAGTACTTC

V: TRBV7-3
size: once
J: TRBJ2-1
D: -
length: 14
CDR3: CASSGRRHYNEQFF
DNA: TGTGCCAGCAGCGGACGGCGACATTACAATGAGCAGTTCTTC

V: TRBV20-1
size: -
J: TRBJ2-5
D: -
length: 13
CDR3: CSARLLAQETQYF
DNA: TGCAGTGCCAGACTCCTAGCCCAAGAGACCCAGTACTTC

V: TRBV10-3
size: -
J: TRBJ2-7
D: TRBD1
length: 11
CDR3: CAIARGLEQYF
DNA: TGTGCCATCGCCAGGGGGCTGGAGCAGTACTTC

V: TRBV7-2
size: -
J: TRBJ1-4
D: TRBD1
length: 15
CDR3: CASSLAGTGGEKLFF
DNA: TGTGCCAGCAGCTTAGCGGGGACAGGGGGTGAAAAACTGTTTTTT

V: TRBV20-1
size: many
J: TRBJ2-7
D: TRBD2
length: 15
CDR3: CSARVPLAGQYEQYF
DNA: TGCAGTGCTAGAGTGCCCCTAGCGGGCCAGTACGAGCAGTACTTC

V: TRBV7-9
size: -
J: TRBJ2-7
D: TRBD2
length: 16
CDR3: CASSLGGTSGLSEQYF
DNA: TGTGCCAGCAGCTTAGGGGGGACTAGCGGTCTTAGTGAGCAGTACTTC

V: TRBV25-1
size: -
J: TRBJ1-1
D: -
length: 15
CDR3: CASSEFGGLSTEAFF
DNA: TGTGCCAGCAGTGAATTTGGGGGGCTCTCCACTGAAGCTTTCTTT

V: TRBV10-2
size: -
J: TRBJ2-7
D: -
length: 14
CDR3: CASNPFPGPNGQYF
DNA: TGCGCCAGCAACCCTTTCCCGGGGCCGAACGGGCAGTACTTC

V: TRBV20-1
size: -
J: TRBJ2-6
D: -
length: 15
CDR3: CSARDWRNSADVLTF
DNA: TGCAGTGCTAGAGATTGGAGGAACTCTGCAGACGTCCTGACTTTC

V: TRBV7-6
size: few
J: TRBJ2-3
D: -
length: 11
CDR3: CASSYADTQYF
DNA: TGTGCCAGCAGCTACGCGGATACGCAGTATTTT

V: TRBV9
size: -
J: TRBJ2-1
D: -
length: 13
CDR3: CASSAQLGGEQFF
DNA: TGTGCCAGCAGCGCCCAGCTAGGTGGTGAGCAGTTCTTC

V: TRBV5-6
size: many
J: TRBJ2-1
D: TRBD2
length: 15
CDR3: CASSSGLEGKNEQFF
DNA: TGTGCCAGCAGCTCAGGACTAGAGGGGAAGAATGAGCAGTTCTTC

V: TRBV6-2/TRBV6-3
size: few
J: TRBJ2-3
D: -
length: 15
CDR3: CASSYPSLGRVDLYF
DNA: TGTGCCAGCAGTTACCCAAGTCTGGGTAGGGTGGACCTTTATTTT

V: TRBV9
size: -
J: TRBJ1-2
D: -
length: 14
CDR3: CASSVGLAGEGYTF
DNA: TGTGCCAGCAGCGTAGGACTAGCGGGAGAAGGCTACACCTTC

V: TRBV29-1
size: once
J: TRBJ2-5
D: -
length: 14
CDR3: CSVEDQESQETQYF
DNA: TGCAGCGTTGAAGATCAAGAAAGCCAAGAGACCCAGTACTTC

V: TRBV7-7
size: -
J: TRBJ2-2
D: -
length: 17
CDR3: CASSSFSSLSNTGELFF
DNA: TGTGCTAGCAGCTCCTTCTCTAGCTTATCGAACACCGGGGAGCTGTTTTTT

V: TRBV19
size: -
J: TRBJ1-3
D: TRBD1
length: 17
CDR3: CASTRKGGQISGNTIYF
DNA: TGTGCCAGTACCAGGAAAGGGGGACAGATCTCTGGAAACACCATATATTTT

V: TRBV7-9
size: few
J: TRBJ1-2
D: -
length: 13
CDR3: CASSLSGTYGYTF
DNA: TGTGCCAGCAGCTTATCAGGAACCTATGGCTACACCTTC

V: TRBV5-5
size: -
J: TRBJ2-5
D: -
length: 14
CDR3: CASSFRGYQETQYF
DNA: TGTGCCAGCAGCTTTAGGGGGTACCAAGAGACCCAGTACTTC